Reported below is one T cell receptor beta chain. Which antigen it targets is not known. Qualities for individual bases were not recorded, and no much larger clone is one base off. High-throughput TCR beta sequencing profiled peripheral blood CD8+ and CD4+ T cells from healthy donors, Susac syndrome patients and multiple sclerosis patients. Multiple sclerosis controls were treatment-naive patients with stable or active relapsing-remitting disease fulfilling revised McDonald criteria. Bulk CD8+ and CD4+ T cells were purified by magnetic negative isolation, whereas CD8+ TEMRA cells were enriched by FACS. Blood was drawn into EDTA tubes, processed within 24 hours, and PBMCs were isolated by density gradient centrifugation. PBMCs intended for TCR sequencing were cryopreserved in liquid nitrogen and thawed later in a water bath at 37 degrees C. The sorted or isolated CD4+, CD8+ and CD8+ TEMRA cells reached a purity of at least 90%.

The sample originates from a study of CD8 T cells in Susac syndrome (dated by TCRdb to about 2019). As for the study more broadly: Whether CD8+ T cell activation and differentiation in Susac syndrome was antigen driven was tested using repertoire sequencing. Clonality of the CD8+ T cell repertoire was compared between more than 10 healthy donors, roughly 14 Susac syndrome patients and around 16 multiple sclerosis patients.

Counted from cysteine to phenylalanine, this CDR3 has 15 amino acids. The retained sequence is limited to the CDR3, 45 bases, with the frame set at the first base. In the germline V gene (reference sequence), CDR1 corresponds to MNHEY and CDR2 to SMNVEV. Trimming accounts for 5 bases at V and 2 bases at J, while the number of junction bases matched to no gene is 5. RNA was extracted with the RNeasy kit and roughly 0.45 to 1 ug was reverse transcribed using random hexamers. The immunoSEQ multiplex PCR assay, which covers 54 Vbeta and 13 Jbeta segments, was used to amplify TCR beta CDR3 regions. To correct PCR amplification bias, a synthetic template baseline was used for both primer optimization and computational correction. The paper's processing steps were these. Only productive sequences were kept, with reads annotated to V, D and J genes according to IMGT and analyzed in immunoSEQ Analyzer. Clonality was calculated as one minus the Shannon entropy normalized by log2 of the number of productive unique sequences. Public and private clones were assessed among the 100 most prevalent clones of each patient and control. Susac-specific clones were defined as absent from healthy and MS cohorts, 850 to 1,300 published viral clones and other ImmuneACCESS disease sequences. TCRdb reprocessing: public reads trimmed at Q25 with fastp, clones called with MiXCR, in-frame beta chains kept. A single entry per CDR3 protein holds the most common genes and DNA from its merged rows. These V and J calls originate from TCRdb's pipeline instead of the authors' own analysis. This sample lists tens of thousands of distinct CDR3 sequences; approximately 96% were detected once. The top ten constitute roughly 0.55% of the sample.

On the study overall, not on this receptor specifically: The study acknowledged that relatively few individuals were included in the TCR sequencing and HLA analysis.

This clonotype originated in a human donor with multiple sclerosis. The rearranged segments are TRBV27 and TRBJ2-7, with 11 central nucleotides matching TRBD2. Source material: CD8+ T cells from PBMCs. The CDR3 corresponds to CASSQIAGGPYEQYF. The DNA is TGTGCCAGCAGTCAGATAGCGGGGGGGCCCTACGAGCAGTACTTC.